This T cell receptor beta chain was documented in a study of blood T cells in healthy people across ages (dated by TCRdb to between 2015 and 2017). With respect to the entire study: In model experiments, template switching captured about one uniquely barcoded TCR beta cDNA molecule for every two T cells. Using deep sequencing normalized with unique cDNA molecular identifiers, the study measured how TCR beta repertoire diversity changes with age. The donors were split into four age groups: young (average about 16 years), middle-aged (around 40), aged (62) and long-lived (over 80). Donors of different ages were randomly distributed across sequencing lanes to avoid experimental bias. Two additional independent replicas of 1 million unique cDNA reads from the same blood draw were analyzed for two donors (one aged 18 to 29 and one aged 80 or older). The paper's findings and limits, for the study overall: Compared with the aged group, more naive CD4+ T cells, fewer expanded clones and increased TCR diversity were shown by the long-lived group, suggesting age selection. Because the CMV infection status of the donors was unknown, age-related changes in expanded clonotypes may potentially have been confounded. Bulk unsorted PBMC profiling prevented conclusive comparison of naive and antigen-experienced compartments. Observed TCR beta diversity per million T cells fell roughly linearly with age, and a significant reduction was already apparent by age about 36. A strong correlation was found between observed TCR beta diversity and the percentage of naive T cells measured by flow cytometry. Total diversity estimates from one million sequenced T cells were considered lower bounds and underestimates.

This clonotype was seen a few times. There is no known antigen for this receptor. Mismatch with germline at one junction end may stem from a read error. Systemically healthy Caucasian individuals from Russia, 39 in total and aged roughly 6 to 90 years, were included as donors. Each donor gave around 9.9 milliliters of peripheral blood, collected into EDTA-treated Vacutainer tubes. Ficoll-Paque density-gradient centrifugation was used to isolate PBMCs, with at least 6.5 million obtained per sample. Trizol reagent was used to extract total RNA from the PBMCs, yielding at least 5.5 micrograms per sample. Naive CD45RAhigh/CD27high T cell percentages were measured by flow cytometry on a PBMC aliquot from every donor. The receptor library was made with 5' RACE. Data came from an Illumina HiSeq 2500. A second PCR of about 7 to 12 cycles was performed with a sample-barcoded 5' primer and a J-beta primer mix. Each TCR beta cDNA molecule received a unique molecular identifier from a template-switch 5' adaptor carrying 12 random nucleotides. At least 2.5 million CDR3-containing paired-end reads were obtained from each sample. All of the RNA was converted into first-strand cDNA using the Mint cDNA synthesis kit, with a TRBC-specific oligonucleotide serving as the primer. Following uracil-DNA glycosylase treatment, a first 18-cycle PCR with universal primers M1SS and BC2_uni_R was performed on all cDNA. The authors' analysis ran thus. For normalization, 1 million high-quality reads were randomly selected from each sample, with every read carrying a distinct molecular identifier. Instead of being binned into consensus sequences, reads that shared molecular identifiers were thrown out. MiTCR, with a Q25 quality threshold and the strictest error-elimination algorithm, was used for CDR3 identification, clonotype clustering and error correction. A nonparametric unseen species model with Euler transformation was used to estimate a lower bound on total TCR beta diversity. Clones were called with MiXCR by TCRdb after fastp trimmed the public reads at Q25, and only in-frame beta chains were retained. Entries that share a CDR3 protein sequence are merged under the most common genes and DNA. These V and J calls originate from TCRdb's pipeline instead of the authors' own analysis. Within this sample are some 730,000 distinct CDR3 sequences, with approximately 22% of them counted one time only. The ten largest clones add up to less than 25% of the sample.

The CDR3 contains 15 residues, cysteine and phenylalanine counted. The CDR3 DNA has 45 bases and is translated from base 1. The germline V gene specifies KGHSH as CDR1 and LQKENI as CDR2. This TCR came from a man in his 70s in good health. Material for sequencing was blood. The chain employs TRBV18 and TRBJ1-1; matching of 5 bases hints at TRBD1 as the D gene. The DNA sequence reads TGTGCCAGCTCACCGCTTCCAGGGTTGAACACTGAAGCTCTCTTT. This yields the protein CASSPLPGLNTEALF.